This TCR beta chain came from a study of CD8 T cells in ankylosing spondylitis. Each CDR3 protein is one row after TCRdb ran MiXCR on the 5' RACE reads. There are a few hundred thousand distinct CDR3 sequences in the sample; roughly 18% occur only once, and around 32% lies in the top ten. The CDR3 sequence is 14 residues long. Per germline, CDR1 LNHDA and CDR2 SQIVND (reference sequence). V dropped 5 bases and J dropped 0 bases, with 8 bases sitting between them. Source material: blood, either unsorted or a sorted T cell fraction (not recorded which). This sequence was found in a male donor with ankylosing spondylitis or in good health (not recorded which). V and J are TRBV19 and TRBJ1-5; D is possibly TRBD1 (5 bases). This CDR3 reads CASSGGNSNQPQHF. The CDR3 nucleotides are TGTGCCAGTAGTGGGGGGAATAGCAATCAGCCCCAGCATTTT.